This TCR beta chain was captured by sequencing in a study of T cell responses to AZD1222 COVID-19 vaccine. The table came from immunoSEQ multiplex PCR; TCRdb's copy has only in-frame clones and leaves some out. The sample shows 55,000 to 70,000 clones, 60% to 85% of them seen only once. This clone showed up just a few times. The CDR3 consists of 13 residues. Trimming cost V 5 bases and J 4 bases; bases outside gene matches: 7. CDR1 and CDR2 from the germline V gene are GTSNPN and SVGIG (reference sequence). The origin of this receptor is an adult in good health. This chain joins TRBV30 and TRBJ1-2; 7 bases match TRBD1. The sample in question was peripheral blood, obtained on day 0 of AZD1222 vaccination. The CDR3 DNA follows: TGTGCCTGGGGTCGGGACAGACCCTATGGCTACACCTTC. Translating gives CAWGRDRPYGYTF.